This T cell receptor beta chain was sequenced in a study of T cell repertoires in cytomegalovirus infection. On this clonotype itself: What it binds is not known.

With 3 bases removed from V and 4 bases from J, the gap between germline ends came to 14 bases. Germline V gene sequence: CDR1 SGHRS, CDR2 YFSETQ. This CDR3 contains 15 residues. Study results and limitations: Ex vivo, HLA-C-restricted CMV-specific TCR beta clonotypes prevailed over the rest of the response.

TCRdb ran MiXCR on the reads and lists one entry per CDR3 protein. The sample has 650,000 to 900,000 distinct CDR3 sequences; approximately 32% are singletons. The V and J genes are TRBV5-1 and TRBJ2-1; D may match TRBD1 or TRBD2 (5 bases each). This clonotype originated in a human donor in good health (CMV status not recorded). Some clones in this sample may be carry-over from other donors' samples. The sequences come from cultured CD8+ T cells from PBMCs, collected from culture after CMV antigen stimulation. The CDR3 loop is CASSSRDEEYNEQFF. CDR3 in DNA: TGCGCCAGCAGCTCCCGGGACGAAGAGTACAATGAGCAGTTCTTC. Looking up the rest from reference TRBV5-1 and TRBJ2-1 gives the full variable domain: KAGVTQTPRYLIKTRGQQVTLSCSPISGHRSVSWYQQTPGQGLQFLFEYFSETQRNKGNFPGRFSGRQFSNSRSEMNVSTLELGDSALYLCASSSRDEEYNEQFFGPGTRLTVL.